Below, 23 T cell receptor beta chains from the same sample are listed, as sequenced in a study of T-cell reconstitution after alpha-beta-depleted transplantation in children. Unique molecular identifiers were used to barcode this TCRbeta library. TCRdb reanalysed the PCR reads using MiXCR and keeps one entry per CDR3 protein. The table lists around 580,000 distinct CDR3 sequences, 25% to 30% of them singletons. The sample was PBMCs, taken before TCRalphabeta/CD19-depleted stem cell transplant. The receptors here all came from a boy under three years old with Wiskott-Aldrich syndrome, due to receive a stem cell transplant.

The chain has TRBV20-1 and TRBJ1-1; TRBD1 agrees at 7 bases. This CDR3 is built from 15 residues. The germline CDR1 and CDR2 sequences are DFQATT and SNEGSKA (reference sequence). V lost 1 base and J lost 2; bases outside the gene matches: 7. The CDR3 reads CSARGSGTANTEAFF. The CDR3 coding sequence is TGCAGTGCTAGAGGATCCGGGACAGCCAACACTGAAGCTTTCTTT.

This chain connects TRBV5-1 to TRBJ1-4; D not resolved. The V end lost 4 bases, the J end lost 8 bases, and 12 bases lay between the germline ends. Per the germline V gene, CDR1 is SGHRS and CDR2 is YFSETQ. This CDR3 has 13 amino acids. Here the CDR3 reads CASSRGIGEKLFF. The CDR3 nucleotides read TGCGCCAGCAGCCGCGGGATCGGGGAAAAACTGTTTTTT.

This chain joins TRBV29-1 and TRBJ2-5; 8 bases agree with TRBD1. V was clipped by 4 bases and J by 5 bases; unmatched bases: 9. Germline V gives CDR1 SQVTM, CDR2 ANQGSEA. The CDR3 contains 14 residues. CDR3 DNA sequence: TGCAGCGTTGTCGGACAGGGTAACGAGGAGACCCAGTACTTC. Translated, it gives CSVVGQGNEETQYF.

Note on this clonotype: One end of the junction does not line up with germline, which may come from a read error. The gene calls are TRBV12-3 or TRBV12-4 and TRBJ2-7; possibly TRBD1 for D (7 bases). The CDR3 contains 13 residues. This chain's CDR3 is CASSFGRRDSYNF. As DNA, the CDR3 is TGTGCCAGCAGTTTCGGCCGGCGGGACAGTTACAACTTC.

There are a few counts of this clonotype. This chain connects TRBV20-1 to TRBJ1-2; possible D gene TRBD1, 5 bases. V lost 3 bases and J lost 0, with 11 bases in between. This CDR3 comprises 14 residues. CDR1 and CDR2 from the germline V gene are DFQATT and SNEGSKA (reference sequence). CDR3 DNA: TGCAGTGCTAGTACCGGGGCCTCTAACTATGGCTACACCTTC. Encoded protein: CSASTGASNYGYTF.

This clonotype was counted between two and nine times. The CDR3 nucleotides are TGTGCCAGCAGTTACAAAGCGGGAGGTCCCGGGGAGCTGTTTTTT. Its translation is CASSYKAGGPGELFF. This chain connects TRBV6-5 to TRBJ2-2; 9 bases agree with TRBD2. V gave up 2 bases and J gave up 6 bases; unmatched junction bases: 4. The CDR3 is 15 amino acids. CDR1 and CDR2 from the germline V gene are MNHEY and SVGAGI.

This clonotype occurred a few times. This chain connects TRBV4-2 to TRBJ2-5, with 9 bases identical to TRBD2. The CDR3 contains 19 residues. CDR1 is LGHNA and CDR2 is YNFKEQ in the germline V gene. V lost 1 base and J lost 5; bases outside the gene matches: 17. CDR3 loop: CASSQVTGGAGGIWETQYF. In nucleotides, the CDR3 is TGTGCCAGCAGCCAAGTAACCGGCGGAGCGGGAGGAATTTGGGAGACCCAGTACTTC.

Only a few counts were recorded for this clonotype. J is TRBJ1-1 and V is TRBV20-1; TRBD1 might be the D (5 bases). Between the trimmed V and J ends, which lost 6 bases and 3 bases, there was a span of 11 bases. The germline gives CDR1 DFQATT, CDR2 SNEGSKA (reference sequence). This CDR3 has 12 amino acids. CDR3 DNA: TGCAGTGCACGCCCGGGGGACACTGAAGCTTTCTTT. Protein: CSARPGDTEAFF.

The chain is built from TRBV5-1 and TRBJ2-1; TRBD2 is a possible D gene (6 bases). V lost 4 bases and J lost 3, with 11 bases in between. Germline V gene data show CDR1 as SGHRS and CDR2 as YFSETQ. The CDR3 has 14 residues. The CDR3 reads CASSRSGNYNEQFF. The DNA of the CDR3 is TGCGCCAGCAGCCGTAGCGGCAACTACAATGAGCAGTTCTTC.

This clonotype was detected a few times. This chain uses TRBV7-6 with TRBJ1-2, with D tentatively TRBD1 (5 bases). Germline V gene sequence: CDR1 SGHVS, CDR2 FNYEAQ. With 1 base removed from V and 0 bases from J, the gap between germline ends came to 9 bases. The CDR3 has 15 amino acids. The CDR3 spells CASSLDAGANYGYTF. CDR3 nucleotides: TGTGCCAGCAGCTTAGACGCGGGGGCTAACTATGGCTACACCTTC.

This clonotype has more than one count but fewer than ten. V usage is TRBV20-1 and J usage is TRBJ2-7, with 11 bases matching TRBD1. Germline V gives CDR1 DFQATT, CDR2 SNEGSKA (reference sequence). Trimming removed 4 bases from V and 5 bases from J; junction bases left unmatched: 4. The CDR3 is 13 amino acids. CDR3 nucleotide sequence: TGCAGTGCTACCGGGACAGGGGGTCACGAGCAGTACTTC. Encoded protein: CSATGTGGHEQYF.

The chain combines TRBV5-5 with TRBJ1-1, with D perhaps matching TRBD1 (6 bases). Per the germline V gene, CDR1 is SGHKS and CDR2 is YYEKEE (reference sequence). The CDR3 covers 15 residues. Trimming removed 4 bases from V and 1 base from J, with 14 bases in between. The CDR3 loop reads CASSPNSGANTEAFF. The CDR3 DNA reads TGTGCCAGCAGCCCGAATTCGGGGGCGAACACTGAAGCTTTCTTT.

This clonotype has only a few counts. J is TRBJ1-2 and V is TRBV28, with TRBD1 identical over 7 bases. Germline V CDR1 and CDR2: MDHEN, SYDVKM. The junction had 7 bases not matched to a gene; V was cut back by 8 bases and J by 4 bases. This CDR3 has 13 residues. CDR3 loop: CASGEDRAYGYTF. The DNA of the CDR3 is TGTGCCAGCGGGGAAGACAGGGCCTATGGCTACACCTTC.

The CDR3 reads CASSRHLVLGEDGYTF. The CDR3, as DNA: TGTGCCAGCAGTCGACATCTTGTTTTAGGAGAGGATGGCTACACCTTC. The chain couples TRBV12-3 or TRBV12-4 to TRBJ1-2; D is uncertain. The CDR3 has 16 residues. The V and J ends lost 5 bases and 6 bases respectively, with 22 bases between them.

This clonotype has more than one count but fewer than ten. The V and J genes are TRBV12-3 or TRBV12-4 and TRBJ2-5, with 7 bases fitting TRBD1. The CDR3 extends over 15 amino acids. The J segment lost 4 bases and the V segment lost 6 bases, leaving 11 bases of the junction unmatched. CDR3 in amino acids: CASRAGTDRPETQYF. The CDR3 nucleotides are TGTGCCAGCAGGGCCGGGACAGACCGTCCAGAGACCCAGTACTTC.

V is TRBV9 and J is TRBJ2-2; either TRBD1 or TRBD2 may fit D (5 bases each). Germline values: CDR1 SGDLS, CDR2 YYNGEE. With 0 bases removed from V and 4 bases from J, the gap between germline ends came to 10 bases. The CDR3 is 15 residues long. For the CDR3, the DNA is TGTGCCAGCAGCGTAGACGGGGCGGGCACCGGGGAGCTGTTTTTT. It encodes CASSVDGAGTGELFF. Filled out from reference TRBV9 and TRBJ2-2, the complete variable domain reads DSGVTQTPKHLITATGQRVTLRCSPRSGDLSVYWYQQSLDQGLQFLIQYYNGEERAKGNILERFSAQQFPDLHSELNLSSLELGDSALYFCASSVDGAGTGELFFGEGSRLTVL.

This clonotype was observed a single time. The V call is TRBV5-5, the J call TRBJ2-2; unclear D gene. In germline, CDR1 is SGHKS, CDR2 YYEKEE (reference sequence). The CDR3 has 14 amino acids. Trimming took 2 bases from V and 4 from J, leaving 9 bases between them. In nucleotides, the CDR3 is TGTGCCAGCAGCTTTGTCCTGTCCACCGGGGAGCTGTTTTTT. It yields the protein CASSFVLSTGELFF.

The CDR3 DNA reads as TGTGCCAGCAGTTTAGGCGGGACAGGGAATGCGCCCCAGCATTTT. Translating gives CASSLGGTGNAPQHF. V is TRBV12-3 or TRBV12-4 and J is TRBJ1-5; 9 bases map to TRBD1. Losses at the gene ends were 1 base for V and 9 bases for J; bases not matched to a gene: 7. The CDR3 consists of 15 residues.

The J gene is TRBJ2-1, the V gene TRBV3-1; D call uncertain. Looked up from germline, CDR1 is LGHDT and CDR2 is YNNKEL (reference sequence). The CDR3 covers 16 residues. V was cut by 2 bases and J by 0 bases, with 11 bases left in between. The CDR3, as DNA: TGTGCCAGCAGCCAACTGGCCGGTAGCTCCTACAATGAGCAGTTCTTC. Translated: CASSQLAGSSYNEQFF.

This clonotype was recorded a few times. This chain joins TRBV10-3 and TRBJ2-7; D unresolved. The CDR3 consists of 13 residues. Trimming left V 6 bases short and J 6 bases short, with 15 bases between. Germline V lookup: CDR1 ENHRY, CDR2 SYGVKD. The CDR3 loop reads CAIRPNPSAEQYF. The CDR3 DNA is TGTGCCATCAGACCCAACCCTTCGGCCGAGCAGTACTTC.

The V and J genes are TRBV24-1 and TRBJ1-6; no clear D. Looked up from germline, CDR1 is KGHDR and CDR2 is SFDVKD. The CDR3 runs 16 residues. V lost 3 bases and J 4 bases, leaving 12 bases between the germline ends. CDR3: CATSDHGRNYNSPLHF. The CDR3, as DNA: TGTGCCACCAGTGATCATGGACGGAATTATAATTCACCCCTCCACTTT.

The chain recombines TRBV29-1 with TRBJ2-1; 13 bases fit TRBD2. The CDR3 totals 15 residues. The germline CDR1 and CDR2 sequences are SQVTM and ANQGSEA. Germline trimming cut 4 bases from V and 8 bases from J; bases unmatched to any gene: 8. The CDR3 spells CSVALRTSGSYEQFF. CDR3 nucleotides: TGCAGCGTTGCACTCAGGACTAGCGGGAGCTATGAGCAGTTCTTC.

This clonotype was seen a single time. The CDR3 loop reads CSATPASGRAWTDTQYF. The CDR3 DNA sequence: TGCAGTGCTACCCCTGCTAGCGGGAGGGCCTGGACAGATACGCAGTATTTT. The chain recombines TRBV20-1 with TRBJ2-3; 12 positions agree with TRBD2. The germline V gene encodes CDR1 DFQATT and CDR2 SNEGSKA (reference sequence). J lost 3 bases, V lost 4 bases, and 11 bases had no gene match. This CDR3 has 17 amino acids.